This T cell receptor beta chain is from a study of T cells in tumors after PD-1 blockade. As for the study in general: A subset received ongoing vismodegib 150 mg daily alongside anti-PD-1 therapy.

Trimming cost V 6 bases and J 8 bases, with 19 bases left between them. There are 14 residues in the CDR3. CDR1 and CDR2 (germline): LNHDA, SQIVND (reference sequence). The table came from immunoSEQ multiplex PCR; TCRdb's copy has only in-frame clones and leaves some out. The sample lists 60,000 or so clones; about four fifths were seen once. This specimen consisted of PBMCs, obtained before anti-PD-1 treatment. The clonotype originates from a human donor with basal cell carcinoma. V is TRBV19 and J is TRBJ1-1, with no clear D. The CDR3 spells CASSPLLEWQEAFF. As DNA, the CDR3 is TGTGCCAGTAGCCCCCTTCTGGAGTGGCAGGAAGCTTTCTTT. The full variable domain, rest sourced from reference TRBV19 and TRBJ1-1, is DGGITQSPKYLFRKEGQNVTLSCEQNLNHDAMYWYRQDPGQGLRLIYYSQIVNDFQKGDIAEGYSVSREKKESFPLTVTSAQKNPTAFYLCASSPLLEWQEAFFGQGTRLTVV.